Listed here are 17 T cell receptor beta chains from one sample, sequenced in a study of beta chain features in type 1 diabetes. Study results and limitations: Shorter TCRB CDR3s, moderately but significantly so, were found in Type 1 diabetes patients in all four CD4+ subsets.

The whole isolated RNA underwent reverse transcription, so sequencing captured expressed TCRB transcripts. Using immunoSEQ multiplex PCR, the repertoire was profiled, and TCRdb retains in-frame clones only, with some absent. The table includes roughly 700,000 clones, over 10% detected once. Their specific antigens are unknown. Sequenced material: naive CD4+ T cells from blood. All receptors come from a young man with type 1 diabetes.

V is TRBV10-3 and J is TRBJ2-2; perhaps TRBD1 as D (6 bases). V dropped 10 bases and J dropped 4 bases, with 13 bases sitting between them. The germline V gene has CDR1 ENHRY and CDR2 SYGVKD. The CDR3 sequence is 13 residues long. CDR3 bases: TGTGCCACAGCACAGGGTAGCACCGGGGAGCTGTTTTTT. It encodes CATAQGSTGELFF.

The chain carries TRBV5-1 and TRBJ1-6, with D unclear. The V end was cut by 0 bases, the J end by 9 bases, with 7 bases between. There are 13 residues in the CDR3. Germline-derived CDR1 and CDR2 are SGHRS and YFSETQ. CDR3 coding DNA: TGCGCCAGCAGCTTGGCCGGGAGTTCACCCCTCCACTTT. Translation gives CASSLAGSSPLHF.

This clone was counted only a few times. Compared with germline, one end of the junction differs, possibly owing to a read error. The chain has TRBV7-7 and TRBJ2-1; weak D call: TRBD1 (5 bases). This CDR3 is built from 15 residues. Germline values: CDR1 SSHAT, CDR2 FNYEAQ (reference sequence). CDR3 loop: CASSALDSSYNEQFF. In nucleotides, the CDR3 is TGTGCTAGCAGCGCCCTTGACAGCTCCTACAATGAGCAGTTCTTC.

CDR3 loop: CSGGDYGYTF. The CDR3 DNA reads TGCAGTGGAGGGGACTATGGCTACACCTTC. This chain connects TRBV20-1 to TRBJ1-2; the D gene is possibly TRBD1 (5 bases). This CDR3 has 10 amino acids. Germline CDR1 is DFQATT and CDR2 is SNEGSKA (reference sequence). Trimming took 7 bases from V and 3 from J, leaving 6 bases between them.

This clone appeared a single time. This sequence joins TRBV18 and TRBJ1-2; D not resolved. CDR3 length equals 14 residues. The ends were cut back, 1 base at V and 4 bases at J, with 10 bases in the middle. Germline V gene sequence: CDR1 KGHSH, CDR2 LQKENI. In DNA, the CDR3 is TGTGCCAGCTCACCACTTTCAGACCGCTATGGCTACACCTTC. Translating it yields CASSPLSDRYGYTF.

The rearrangement links TRBV6-6 to TRBJ1-2; possible D gene TRBD1, 5 bases. Trimming took off 6 bases at V and 6 bases at J, with 20 bases between the two ends. Germline CDR1 MNHNY, CDR2 SVGAGI (reference sequence). The CDR3 is 15 residues long. The CDR3 nucleotides read TGTGCCAGCAGCCCCGCTCCCGGGACGGACGATGGCTACACCTTC. Protein sequence: CASSPAPGTDDGYTF.

The chain links TRBV30 to TRBJ1-2, with 11 bases that match TRBD1. Per germline, CDR1 GTSNPN and CDR2 SVGIG (reference sequence). With 2 bases clipped from V and 12 bases from J, the junction kept 8 bases outside the gene matches. The CDR3 consists of 13 residues. CDR3 residues: CAWSLRDRGMNTF. The DNA for the CDR3 is TGTGCCTGGAGTCTCCGGGACAGGGGGATGAACACCTTC.

The gene calls are TRBV5-1 and TRBJ1-5; a weak D match, TRBD1 (5 bases). CDR3 length: 14 amino acids. CDR1 is SGHRS and CDR2 is YFSETQ in the germline V gene. Trimming left V 1 base short and J 5 bases short, with 10 bases between. The CDR3 DNA is TGCGCCAGCAGCTTGTTGGGGGTCGATCAGCCCCAGCATTTT. Residues: CASSLLGVDQPQHF.

The chain links TRBV7-8 to TRBJ1-2, with D hard to call. The V gene lost 5 bases and the J gene lost 0 bases, with 19 bases spanning the gap. This CDR3 has 17 residues. Germline V gives CDR1 SGHVS, CDR2 FQNEAQ. Here the CDR3 reads CASSTDSAGTANYGYTF. The CDR3 bases are TGTGCCAGCAGCACAGATTCAGCGGGTACCGCTAACTATGGCTACACCTTC.

CDR3 in amino acids: CASSYEPRGSMGYTF. The CDR3, as DNA: TGTGCCAGCAGTTACGAGCCCAGGGGGTCGATGGGCTACACCTTC. The J gene is TRBJ1-2, the V gene TRBV6-5, with TRBD1 matching 7 bases. The V gene's germline CDR1 is MNHEY and CDR2 SVGAGI. V was clipped by 2 bases and J by 8 bases; unmatched bases: 11. The CDR3 totals 15 residues.

This clone has only a few counts. This sequence joins TRBV7-9 and TRBJ2-7, with 8 bases matching TRBD1. Germline V CDR1 and CDR2: SEHNR, FQNEAQ (reference sequence). CDR3 length equals 16 residues. The ends lost 5 bases at V and 3 bases at J; junction bases unmatched: 12. The chain's CDR3 is CASSPSGGQGHYEQYF. CDR3 bases: TGTGCCAGCAGCCCCTCAGGCGGACAGGGCCACTACGAGCAGTACTTC.

This clone was picked up a small number of times. The chain uses TRBV21-1 and TRBJ2-4; the DNA was not compared with TRBD1, the D call given in the table. TRBV21-1 constitutes a pseudogene. The CDR3 runs to 15 residues. This chain's CDR3 is CARTGGAGAKNIQYF. The CDR3 DNA sequence: TGTGCCAGGACAGGGGGCGCTGGGGCCAAAAACATTCAGTACTTC.

This clone was recorded a few times. The rearrangement links TRBV19 to TRBJ2-3; 9 nucleotides line up with TRBD2. Germline CDR1 reads LNHDA; CDR2 reads SQIVND (reference sequence). V trimming: 2 bases; J trimming: 4 bases; junction bases outside the gene matches: 16. The CDR3 is 19 amino acids. In nucleotides, the CDR3 is TGTGCCAGTAGTATACGCCATCGGGTTAGCGGGGGATCTGCAGATACGCAGTATTTT. Amino acids: CASSIRHRVSGGSADTQYF.

This clone appeared a few times. The chain combines TRBV27 with TRBJ1-1; no firm D call. The CDR3 has 13 amino acids. The germline gives CDR1 MNHEY, CDR2 SMNVEV (reference sequence). Trimming took off 6 bases at V and 1 base at J, with 9 bases between the two ends. The CDR3 sequence is CASSGMGNTEAFF. The CDR3 coding sequence is TGTGCCAGCAGCGGGATGGGGAACACTGAAGCTTTCTTT.

The table lists this clone with a count of one. V usage is TRBV27 and J usage is TRBJ2-1, with D perhaps TRBD2 (6 bases). Germline V gene sequence: CDR1 MNHEY, CDR2 SMNVEV (reference sequence). Trimming cost V 7 bases and J 2 bases, with 15 bases left between them. The CDR3 is made up of 15 amino acids. The CDR3 sequence: CASIQRVGPYNEQFF. CDR3 nucleotides: TGTGCCAGCATCCAGCGGGTGGGGCCCTACAATGAGCAGTTCTTC.

This clone was counted a few times. The chain couples TRBV14 to TRBJ1-2, with unresolved D. From germline, CDR1 is SGHDN and CDR2 FVKESK. Trimming removed 1 base from V and 1 base from J, with 7 bases in between. There are 14 residues in the CDR3. The CDR3 protein is CASSQVAGNYGYTF. CDR3 sequence (DNA): TGTGCCAGCAGCCAAGTGGCGGGTAACTATGGCTACACCTTC.

This clone was seen a handful of times. The chain joins TRBV25-1 to TRBJ1-6; tentatively, D is TRBD1 (6 bases). The CDR3 extends over 16 amino acids. V was shortened by 1 base and J by 8 bases, with 15 bases between the two germline ends. The germline CDR1 and CDR2 sequences are MGHDK and SYGVNS. The CDR3 sequence is CASSEWGAGSDSPLHF. The CDR3 DNA is TGTGCCAGCAGTGAATGGGGGGCTGGAAGTGATTCACCCCTCCACTTT.